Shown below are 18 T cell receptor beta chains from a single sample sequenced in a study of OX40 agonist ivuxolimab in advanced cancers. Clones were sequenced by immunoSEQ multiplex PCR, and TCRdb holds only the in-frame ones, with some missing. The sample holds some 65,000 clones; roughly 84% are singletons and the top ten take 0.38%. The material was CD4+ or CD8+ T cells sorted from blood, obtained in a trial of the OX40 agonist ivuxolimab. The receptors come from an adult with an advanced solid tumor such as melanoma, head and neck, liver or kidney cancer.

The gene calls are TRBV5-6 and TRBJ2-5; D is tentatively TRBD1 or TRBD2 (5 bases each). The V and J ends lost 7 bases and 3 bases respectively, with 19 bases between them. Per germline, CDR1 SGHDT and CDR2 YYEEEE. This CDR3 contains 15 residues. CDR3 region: CASGGSRSLKETQYF. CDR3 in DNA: TGTGCCAGCGGGGGTTCTAGGTCCCTTAAAGAGACCCAGTACTTC.

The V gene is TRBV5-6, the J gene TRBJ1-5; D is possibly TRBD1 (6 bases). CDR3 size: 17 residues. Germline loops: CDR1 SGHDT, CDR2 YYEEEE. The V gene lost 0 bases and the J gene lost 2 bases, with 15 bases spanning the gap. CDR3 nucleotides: TGTGCCAGCAGCTTGGCCAGTACAGGGCTCGGCAATCAGCCCCAGCATTTT. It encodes CASSLASTGLGNQPQHF.

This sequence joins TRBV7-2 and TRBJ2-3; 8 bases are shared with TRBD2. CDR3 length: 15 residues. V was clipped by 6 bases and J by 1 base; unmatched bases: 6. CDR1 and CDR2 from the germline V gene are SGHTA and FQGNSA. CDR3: CASRPPGLGTDTQYF. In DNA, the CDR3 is TGTGCCAGCAGACCCCCGGGACTAGGCACAGATACGCAGTATTTT.

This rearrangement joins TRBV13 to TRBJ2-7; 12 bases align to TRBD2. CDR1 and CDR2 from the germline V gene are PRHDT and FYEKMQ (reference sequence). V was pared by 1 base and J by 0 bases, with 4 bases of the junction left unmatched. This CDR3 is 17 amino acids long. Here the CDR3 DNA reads TGTGCCAGCAGCTTAGCAGGACTAGCGGGAATCTCCTACGAGCAGTACTTC. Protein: CASSLAGLAGISYEQYF.

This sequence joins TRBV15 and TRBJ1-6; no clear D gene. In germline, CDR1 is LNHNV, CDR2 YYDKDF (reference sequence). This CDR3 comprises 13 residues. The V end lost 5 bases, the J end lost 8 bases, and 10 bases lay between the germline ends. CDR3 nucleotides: TGTGCCACCAGCGGAGTATTGGATTCACCCCTCCACTTT. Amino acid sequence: CATSGVLDSPLHF.

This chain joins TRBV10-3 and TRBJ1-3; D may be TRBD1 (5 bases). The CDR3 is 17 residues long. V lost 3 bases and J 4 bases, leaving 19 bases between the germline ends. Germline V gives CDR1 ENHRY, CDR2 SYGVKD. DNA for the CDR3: TGTGCCATCAGTGAATCCGGGACGGTCCTCGGAGGAAACACCATATATTTT. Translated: CAISESGTVLGGNTIYF.

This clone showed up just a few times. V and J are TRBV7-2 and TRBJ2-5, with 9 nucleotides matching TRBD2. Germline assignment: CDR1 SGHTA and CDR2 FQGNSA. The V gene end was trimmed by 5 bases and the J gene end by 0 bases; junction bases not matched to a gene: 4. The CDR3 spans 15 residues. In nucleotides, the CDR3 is TGTGCCAGCAGCAAGACTAGCGGAAACCAAGAGACCCAGTACTTC. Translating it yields CASSKTSGNQETQYF.

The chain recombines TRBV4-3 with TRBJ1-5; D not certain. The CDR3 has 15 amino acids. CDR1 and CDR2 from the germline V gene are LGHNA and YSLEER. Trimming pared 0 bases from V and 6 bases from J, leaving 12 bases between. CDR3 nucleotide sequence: TGCGCCAGCAGCCAAGAGATAGGAGTATTTCAGCCCCAGCATTTT. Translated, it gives CASSQEIGVFQPQHF.

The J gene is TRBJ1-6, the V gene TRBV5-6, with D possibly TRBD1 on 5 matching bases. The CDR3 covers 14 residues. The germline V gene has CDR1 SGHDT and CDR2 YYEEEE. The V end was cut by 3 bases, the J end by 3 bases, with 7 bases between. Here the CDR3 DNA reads TGTGCCAGCAGCTCGGGGGACTATAATTCACCCCTCCACTTT. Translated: CASSSGDYNSPLHF.

CDR3 loop: CASTAGTEAFF. The CDR3 DNA follows: TGTGCCAGCACTGCGGGGACTGAAGCTTTCTTT. The rearrangement joins TRBV11-2 to TRBJ1-1; no reliable D call. Germline loops: CDR1 SGHAT, CDR2 FQNNGV. The CDR3 is 11 residues long. Deletions cut 7 bases from V and 5 bases from J, with 8 bases between.

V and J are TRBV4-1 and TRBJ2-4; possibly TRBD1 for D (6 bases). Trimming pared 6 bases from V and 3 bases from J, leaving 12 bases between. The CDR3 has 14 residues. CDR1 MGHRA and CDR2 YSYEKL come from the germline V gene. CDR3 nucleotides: TGCGCCAGCAGGTCGGGCAGGGGCAAAAACATTCAGTACTTC. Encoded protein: CASRSGRGKNIQYF.

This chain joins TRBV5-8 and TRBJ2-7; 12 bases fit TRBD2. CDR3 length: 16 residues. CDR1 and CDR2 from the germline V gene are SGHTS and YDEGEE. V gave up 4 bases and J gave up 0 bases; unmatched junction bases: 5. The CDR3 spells CASSLLAGGPSYEQYF. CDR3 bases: TGTGCCAGCAGCCTTCTAGCGGGGGGGCCCTCCTACGAGCAGTACTTC.

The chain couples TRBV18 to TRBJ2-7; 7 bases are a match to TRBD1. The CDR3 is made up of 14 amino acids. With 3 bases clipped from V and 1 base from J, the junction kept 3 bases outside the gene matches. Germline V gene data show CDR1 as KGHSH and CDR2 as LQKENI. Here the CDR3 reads CASSPQDRSYEQYF. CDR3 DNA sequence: TGTGCCAGCTCACCGCAGGACAGGTCCTACGAGCAGTACTTC.

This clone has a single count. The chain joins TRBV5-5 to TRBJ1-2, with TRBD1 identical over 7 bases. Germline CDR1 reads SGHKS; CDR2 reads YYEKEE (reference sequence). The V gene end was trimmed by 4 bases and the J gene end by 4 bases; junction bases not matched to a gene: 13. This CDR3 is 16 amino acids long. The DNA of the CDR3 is TGTGCCAGCAGCCGGGCTTTGGACAGGACTCTCTATGGCTACACCTTC. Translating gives CASSRALDRTLYGYTF.

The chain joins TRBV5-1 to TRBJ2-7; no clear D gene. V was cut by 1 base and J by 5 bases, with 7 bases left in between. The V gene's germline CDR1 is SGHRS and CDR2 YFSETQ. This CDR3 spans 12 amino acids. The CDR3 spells CASSLLGNEQYF. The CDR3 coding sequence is TGCGCCAGCAGCTTGCTAGGGAACGAGCAGTACTTC.

The CDR3 sequence is CASSQDHIWTSGGRGEQFF. The CDR3 region has the DNA TGCGCCAGCAGCCAAGACCACATATGGACTAGCGGGGGAAGGGGTGAGCAGTTCTTC. This chain uses TRBV4-3 with TRBJ2-1, with 13 bases that match TRBD2. Trimming at V came to 0 bases and at J to 9 bases, leaving 14 bases not matched to a gene. The CDR3 is made up of 19 amino acids. The germline gives CDR1 LGHNA, CDR2 YSLEER.

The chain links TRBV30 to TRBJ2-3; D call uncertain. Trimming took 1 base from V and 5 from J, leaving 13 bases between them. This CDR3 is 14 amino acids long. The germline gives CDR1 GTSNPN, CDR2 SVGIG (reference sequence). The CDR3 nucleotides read TGTGCCTGGAGTGCCGCCGGGCTTGGAGATACGCAGTATTTT. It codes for CAWSAAGLGDTQYF.

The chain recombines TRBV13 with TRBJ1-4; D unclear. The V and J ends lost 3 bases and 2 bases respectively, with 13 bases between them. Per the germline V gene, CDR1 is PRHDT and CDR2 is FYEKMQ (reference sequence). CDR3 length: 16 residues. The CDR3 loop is CASSFGLLGTNEKLFF. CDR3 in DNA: TGTGCCAGCAGCTTCGGGCTCCTCGGCACTAATGAAAAACTGTTTTTT.